This entry concerns a single T cell receptor beta chain. Per the study methods: Counts of nucleated cells, estimated from reference gene primer amplification, were obtained. Sequenced by immunoSEQ multiplex PCR; TCRdb stores in-frame clones only, minus some. Clone size and the V and J calls come from that table; the DNA yielded D and trimming. The table has about 110,000 clones, roughly 70% seen once; the top ten hold about 0.84%. Trimming took 5 bases from V and 4 from J; bases not matched to a gene: 3. The CDR3 contains 14 residues. Germline CDR1 and CDR2: PRHDT and FYEKMQ (reference sequence). The data derive from a study of blood T cell repertoires in COVID-19.

This sequence joins TRBV13 and TRBJ1-1; 11 bases align to TRBD1. This clonotype was obtained from a human donor with acute or convalescent COVID-19. The donor label of this sample is uncertain. Sequences were obtained from peripheral blood. The CDR3 nucleotides read TGTGCCAGCAGCATGGACAGGGGGCCCACTGAAGCTTTCTTT. This codes for CASSMDRGPTEAFF.